This T cell receptor (beta chain) was retrieved from a study of cytomegalovirus exposure and HLA in healthy donors listed by TCRdb under 2017. Background on the whole study: An earlier analysis of approximately 550 of the donors reported about 250 Gb of sequence data and 117 million unique TCR beta sequences from about 200 million T cells. Besides the first cohort of approximately 670 subjects, a separate validation cohort made up of over 95 different subjects was used. Rather than using new phenotypic data, the later analysis identified candidate immune exposures from TCR beta sequences and from how often those sequences occurred across donors. High-throughput TCR immunosequencing, statistical association of individual TCRs with disease status, and machine learning were combined to predict cytomegalovirus infection status. Roughly 5 DR-DQ haplotypes were handled as single units for association and clustering, since linkage in the cohort was strong. All discovery cohort repertoires had been generated on a single sequencing platform. To decide whether each TCR beta V gene segment behaved as functional or pseudogenic, an earlier analysis of approximately 600 of the donors relied on high-throughput TCR beta sequencing. The aim of the study was to test whether cataloging public T cell receptors could identify signatures of past pathogen exposure. The study used immunosequencing to profile the T cell repertoires of about 670 subjects and linked those repertoires to cytomegalovirus serostatus. In a later genetic analysis, genome-wide SNP genotypes for about 55% of the roughly 700 donors were used, and that subset was treated as a discovery cohort. The genetic ancestry cluster associated with self-reported Caucasian donors included about 81% of the roughly 360 genotyped donors. The number of typed donors differed by locus: about 629-630 for A, B, C, DRB1 and DQB1; 500 to 550 for DQA1; some 610 for DPA1; and 400 to 480 for DPB1. To study patterns of TCR occurrence, a later analysis re-analyzed previously published TCR beta repertoires from under 750 donors and added high-resolution HLA genotyping. Among approximately 370 genotyped donors of the cohort, an average of around 250,000 unique TCR beta nucleotide sequences was sequenced per donor, of which roughly 17% were non-productive. Class I and class II HLA loci were covered by the typing at four-digit resolution. Alongside the repertoire data, information on donor age, sex, ethnicity and CMV serostatus was compiled. An early release that covered roughly 600 HLA-typed donors contained around 330 gigabases of sequencing data and approximately 85 million unique TCR sequences. What the authors observed across the whole study: Linkage disequilibrium might explain the correlated functional status among segregating V segments, but an unknown experimental factor could not be excluded. Because the 87-base-pair reads could not distinguish some IMGT-functional V segments, including TRBV6-2 and TRBV6-3, those segments were excluded. In this cohort, only TCR beta chains were sequenced, and detectable features were limited by the absence of alpha or paired-chain data. A later analysis found that most CMV-associated TCR beta chains appeared HLA-restricted, with HLA associations seemingly driven largely by CMV exposure. In vitro tests confirmed that three of the cytomegalovirus-associated TCR beta chains recognize cytomegalovirus antigens. Because counts were too low, seventeen rarely observed V segments, including chromosome 9 orphons, were left out of the earlier analysis of approximately 580 of the donors. In both the original and validation cohorts, the classifier was reported to diagnose cytomegalovirus status with high specificity and sensitivity. In the study, some 160 TCR beta chains were listed as associated with cytomegalovirus. A cluster of highly shared sequence variants was judged likely to represent a technical artifact of the sequencing pipeline. Most TCR sequences were observed very rarely across donors, whereas some public TCRs were present in many individuals. Roughly uniform sequencing depth across donors was assumed in presence/absence analyses, although this assumption may not hold. In a later analysis, several top co-occurrence clusters were reported to appear linked to parvovirus B19, influenza, CMV and Epstein-Barr virus. A later analysis associated 15,000 to 20,000 TCR beta sequences with specific HLA alleles at a false discovery rate of 0.05. Broadly in line with IMGT annotations, most TCR beta V segments showed up in productive rearrangements about 87% or about 30% of the time in an earlier analysis of a few hundred of the donors. Because HLA typing was unavailable for some donors at each locus, only the typed subset was used in association tests. Compared with equally common non-associated chains, HLA-associated TCR beta chains in a later analysis were more clonally expanded and had lower generation probabilities. Strong co-occurrence of HLA alleles, especially DR and DQ, made assigning TCR associations to individual alleles difficult. A later analysis found that TCR association rates varied across HLA loci, with DRB1 alleles showing the most associated TCRs and HLA-C alleles the fewest. V-gene and J-gene trimming of TCR beta chains was associated with a missense DCLRE1C variant in a later genetic analysis, and the association was replicated in an independent cohort. It was suggested by the authors that the approach could potentially be generalized to other disease states and immunological phenotypes. In a later genetic analysis, fewer N-insertions in productive TCRs were reported among donors in an Asian-associated ancestry cluster than the roughly 700-donor mean. For the cohort, immune exposure information was limited to CMV serostatus. A further reported finding was that TCR beta sequences accurately predicted the HLA-A and HLA-B alleles for most subjects in the first cohort.

In the case of this clone: No antigen is known for it.

The library relied on the immunoSEQ multiplex PCR assay. For the multiplex PCR, a mixture combining 60 forward primers for TCR Vbeta segments and 13 reverse primers for TCR Jbeta segments was used. A multiplex PCR assay on genomic DNA amplified the CDR3 region of rearranged TCR beta genes. The amplified TCR beta libraries were sequenced on the Illumina HiSeq System as 87-base-pair reads. In the authors' own workflow: Across the roughly 700 repertoires, a later analysis counted roughly 77 million unique TCR beta chains, approximately 10 million of which were shared by at least two donors. To remove PCR and sequencing errors, raw reads were error-corrected and collapsed into unique sequences using a nearest-neighbor algorithm that merged closely related sequences. Alignment of CDR3 sequences to IMGT reference sequences was used to assign V, D and J gene segments. For a sequence to be retained, at least a six-nucleotide match to both a V gene segment and a J gene segment was required. Rearrangements were called productive when the CDR3 lacked stop codons and stayed in frame with V and J; all others were non-productive. Following IMGT convention, CDR3 was defined as the stretch from the second conserved V-encoded cysteine up to the conserved J-encoded phenylalanine. The earlier analysis of a few hundred of the donors excluded any sequence lacking an unambiguous match to a single V gene segment. In an earlier analysis of 450 to 750 of the donors, a V segment was called functional when productive rearrangements were above 56.7%, and segregating when the standard deviation between donors exceeded 5%. A statistical classification framework was developed to diagnose cytomegalovirus status using the catalog of TCR beta chain sequences. V and J gene assignment, in a later analysis, came from comparing TCR nucleotide sequences with IMGT/GENE-DB human TR gene sequences. The TCRdist pipeline was used in a later analysis to assign CDR3 sequences and most-parsimonious VDJ recombination scenarios. In a later analysis, each TCR beta chain was defined by its CDR3 amino acid sequence together with its V-gene family, and reads without a unique V-gene family were excluded. To address suspected cross-contamination and a sequencing artifact, a later analysis removed under 600 highly shared, low-generation-probability nucleotide sequences. For each public chain, a later analysis derived a clonal expansion index from normalized ranks of inferred template counts within each repertoire. In a later analysis, generation probabilities were computed with a VDJ recombination model fitted to out-of-frame rearrangements, and the resulting probabilities were checked against IGoR. A later analysis scored TCR-TCR, TCR-HLA and TCR-CMV co-occurrence with hypergeometric tests, applying a repertoire-size bias correction to TCR pairs. False discovery rates were estimated in a later analysis by permuting HLA or CMV assignments 20 times. In a later analysis, co-occurring TCRs were grouped using DBSCAN, with TCRdist sequence similarity added in when clustering inside HLA-allele-positive subsets. Repertoires with fewer than 30,000 or more than 120,000 public chains, plus five repertoires with anomalous nucleotide sharing, were excluded from co-occurrence clustering. Entries here come from immuneACCESS through TCRdb and include only in-frame sequences with V and J called. Some clones fail to appear in such tables; in the studies checked, an unresolved V gene covers under half of the shortfall, and the cause of the remainder is unknown. The V and J calls and clone size were taken over from that table, and D and trimming were inferred from the DNA. The sample's records list about 39,000 clones. The top ten hold approximately 2.9% of the sample.

Trimming removed 3 bases from V and 1 base from J; the gene matches leave 3 bases unexplained. Inclusive of the bounding cysteine and phenylalanine, the CDR3 is 15 residues long. The retained sequence is limited to the CDR3, 45 bases, with the frame set at the first base. The germline V gene gives CDR1 as MNHNS and CDR2 as SASEGT. In total, 600 or so healthy bone marrow donors made up the cohort. At the time of sampling, all cohort members were nominally healthy, though unrecorded immune exposures were likely present. The donor was CMV seropositive and belonged to the group of 250 to 300 seropositive cohort members. Every donor gave a peripheral blood sample, and the peripheral blood mononuclear cells from that sample were used for TCR beta sequencing. The Qiagen DNeasy Blood Extraction Kit was used to extract genomic DNA from the blood cell samples.

Here the chain combines TRBV6-1 and TRBJ2-7, with TRBD2 identical over 10 junction bases. The sequencing input was PBMCs. This sequence was found in a woman younger than 45 in good health and CMV-seropositive. The sequence in DNA is TGTGCCAGCAGTGATAGGACTAGCGGATCCTACGAGCAGTACTTC. Its protein is CASSDRTSGSYEQYF.